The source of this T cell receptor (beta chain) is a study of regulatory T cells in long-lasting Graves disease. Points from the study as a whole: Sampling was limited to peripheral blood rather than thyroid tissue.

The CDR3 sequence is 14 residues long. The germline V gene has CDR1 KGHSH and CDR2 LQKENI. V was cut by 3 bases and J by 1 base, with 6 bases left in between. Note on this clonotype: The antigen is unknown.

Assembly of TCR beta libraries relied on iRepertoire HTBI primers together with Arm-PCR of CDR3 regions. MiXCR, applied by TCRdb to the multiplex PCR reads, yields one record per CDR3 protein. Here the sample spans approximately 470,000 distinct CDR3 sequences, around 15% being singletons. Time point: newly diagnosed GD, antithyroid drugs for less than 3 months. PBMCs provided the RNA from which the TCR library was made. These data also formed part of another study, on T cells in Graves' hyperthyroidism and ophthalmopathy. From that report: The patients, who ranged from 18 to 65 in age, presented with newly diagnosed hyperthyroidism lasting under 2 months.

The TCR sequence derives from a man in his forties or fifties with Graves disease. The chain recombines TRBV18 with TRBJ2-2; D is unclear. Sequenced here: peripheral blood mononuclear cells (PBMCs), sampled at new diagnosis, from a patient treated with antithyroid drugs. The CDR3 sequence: CASSPTLNTGELFF. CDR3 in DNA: TGTGCCAGCTCACCGACCCTGAACACCGGGGAGCTGTTTTTT.